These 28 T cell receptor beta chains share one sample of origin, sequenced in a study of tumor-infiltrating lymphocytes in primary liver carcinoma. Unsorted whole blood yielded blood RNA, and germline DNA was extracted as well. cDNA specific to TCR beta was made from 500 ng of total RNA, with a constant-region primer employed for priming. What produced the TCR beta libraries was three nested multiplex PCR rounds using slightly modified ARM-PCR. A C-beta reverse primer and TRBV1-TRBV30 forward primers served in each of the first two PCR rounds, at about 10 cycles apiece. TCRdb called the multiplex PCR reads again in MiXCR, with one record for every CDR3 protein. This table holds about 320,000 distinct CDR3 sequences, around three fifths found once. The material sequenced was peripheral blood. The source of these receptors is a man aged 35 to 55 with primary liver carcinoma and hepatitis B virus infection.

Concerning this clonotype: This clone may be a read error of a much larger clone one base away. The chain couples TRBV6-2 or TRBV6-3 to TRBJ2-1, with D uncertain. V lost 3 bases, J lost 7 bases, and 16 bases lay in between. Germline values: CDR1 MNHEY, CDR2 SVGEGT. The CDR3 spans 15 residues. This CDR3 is CASSYSGLTRNEQFF. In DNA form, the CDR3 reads TGTGCCAGCAGTTATTCGGGCCTTACAAGAAATGAGCAGTTCTTC.

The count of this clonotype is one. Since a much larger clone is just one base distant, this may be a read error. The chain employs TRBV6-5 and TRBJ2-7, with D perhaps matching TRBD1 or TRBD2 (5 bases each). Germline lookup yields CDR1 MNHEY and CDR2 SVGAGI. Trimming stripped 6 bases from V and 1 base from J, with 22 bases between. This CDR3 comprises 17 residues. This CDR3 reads CASSRASKRGRSYEQYF. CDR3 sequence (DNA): TGTGCCAGCAGCAGGGCGTCAAAACGGGGAAGGTCCTACGAGCAGTACTTC.

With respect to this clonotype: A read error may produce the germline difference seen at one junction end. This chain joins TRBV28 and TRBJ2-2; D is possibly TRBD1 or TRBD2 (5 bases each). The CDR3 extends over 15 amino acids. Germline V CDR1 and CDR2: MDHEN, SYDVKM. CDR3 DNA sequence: TGTGCTAGCAGCCCGGGACCGTTGAAGACCGGGGAGCTGTTTTTT. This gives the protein CASSPGPLKTGELFF. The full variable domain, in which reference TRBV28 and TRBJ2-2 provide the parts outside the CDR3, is DVKVTQSSRYLVKRTGEKVFLECVQDMDHENMFWYRQDPGLGLRLIYFSYDVKMKEKGDIPEGYSVSREKKERFSLILESASTNQTSMYLCASSPGPLKTGELFFGEGSRLTVL.

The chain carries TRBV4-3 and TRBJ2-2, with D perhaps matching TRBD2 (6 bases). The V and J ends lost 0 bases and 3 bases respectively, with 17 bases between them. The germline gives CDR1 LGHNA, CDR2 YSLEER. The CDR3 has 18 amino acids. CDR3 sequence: CASSQDPPRGIDTGELFF. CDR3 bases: TGCGCCAGCAGCCAAGATCCCCCCCGCGGGATTGACACCGGGGAGCTGTTTTTT.

The CDR3 sequence: CASSLLGRDGEAFF. In nucleotides, the CDR3 is TGCGCCAGCAGCTTGCTCGGTCGGGACGGTGAAGCTTTCTTT. The genes are TRBV5-1 and TRBJ1-1, with D maybe TRBD1 (5 bases). With 1 base removed from V and 7 bases from J, the gap between germline ends came to 14 bases. This CDR3 is built from 14 residues. The germline V gene has CDR1 SGHRS and CDR2 YFSETQ.

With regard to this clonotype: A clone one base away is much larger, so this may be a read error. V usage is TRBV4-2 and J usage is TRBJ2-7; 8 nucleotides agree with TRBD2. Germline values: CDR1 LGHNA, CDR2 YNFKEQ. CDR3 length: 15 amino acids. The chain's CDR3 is CTSSHAGGRPDEQYF. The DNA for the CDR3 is TGTACCAGCAGCCACGCCGGCGGGAGGCCAGACGAGCAGTACTTC.

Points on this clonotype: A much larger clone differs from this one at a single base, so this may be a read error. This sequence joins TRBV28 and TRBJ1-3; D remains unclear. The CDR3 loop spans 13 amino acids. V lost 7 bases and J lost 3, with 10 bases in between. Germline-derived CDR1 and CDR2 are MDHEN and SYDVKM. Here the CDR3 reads CASKFPRGNTIYF. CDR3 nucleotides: TGTGCCAGCAAGTTTCCCCGTGGAAACACCATATATTTT.

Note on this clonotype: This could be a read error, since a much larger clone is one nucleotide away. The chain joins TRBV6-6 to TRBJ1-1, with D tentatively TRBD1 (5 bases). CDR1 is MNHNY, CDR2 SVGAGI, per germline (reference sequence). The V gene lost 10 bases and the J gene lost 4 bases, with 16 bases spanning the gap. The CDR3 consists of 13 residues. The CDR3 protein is CATTWGECTEAFF. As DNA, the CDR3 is TGTGCCACCACATGGGGGGAGTGCACTGAAGCTTTCTTT.

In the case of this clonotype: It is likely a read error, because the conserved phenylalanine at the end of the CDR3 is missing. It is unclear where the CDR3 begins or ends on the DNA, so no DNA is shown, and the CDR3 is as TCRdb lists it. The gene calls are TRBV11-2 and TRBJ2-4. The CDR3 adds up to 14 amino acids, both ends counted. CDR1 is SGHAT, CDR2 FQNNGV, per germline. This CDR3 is CTSSLQVAKNIQYL.

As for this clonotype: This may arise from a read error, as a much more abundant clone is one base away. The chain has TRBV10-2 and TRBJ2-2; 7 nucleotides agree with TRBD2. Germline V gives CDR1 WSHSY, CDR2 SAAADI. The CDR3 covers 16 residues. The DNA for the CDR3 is TGCACCAGCAGTGACCTGGGGGGGAGAGGCACCGGGGAGCTGTTTTTT. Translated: CTSSDLGGRGTGELFF.

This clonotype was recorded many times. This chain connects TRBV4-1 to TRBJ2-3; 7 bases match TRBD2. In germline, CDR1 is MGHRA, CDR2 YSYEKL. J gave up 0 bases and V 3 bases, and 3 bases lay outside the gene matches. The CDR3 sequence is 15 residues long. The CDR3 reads CASSHGLGSTDTQYF. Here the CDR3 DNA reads TGCGCCAGCAGCCATGGACTAGGGAGCACAGATACGCAGTATTTT.

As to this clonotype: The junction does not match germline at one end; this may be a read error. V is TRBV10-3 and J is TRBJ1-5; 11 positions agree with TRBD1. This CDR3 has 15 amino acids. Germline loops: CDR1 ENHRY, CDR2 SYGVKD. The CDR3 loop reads CAIGESDRGRQPQHF. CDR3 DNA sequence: TGTGCCATCGGTGAGTCGGACAGGGGGCGGCAGCCCCAGCATTTT.

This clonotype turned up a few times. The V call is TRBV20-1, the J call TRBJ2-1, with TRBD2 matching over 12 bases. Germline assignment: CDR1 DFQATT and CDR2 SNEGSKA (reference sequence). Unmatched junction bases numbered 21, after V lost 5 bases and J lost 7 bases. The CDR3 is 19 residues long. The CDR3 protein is CSAEPTLITSGRSFNEQFF. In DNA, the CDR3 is TGCAGTGCTGAACCCACATTAATAACTAGCGGGAGGAGTTTTAATGAGCAGTTCTTC.

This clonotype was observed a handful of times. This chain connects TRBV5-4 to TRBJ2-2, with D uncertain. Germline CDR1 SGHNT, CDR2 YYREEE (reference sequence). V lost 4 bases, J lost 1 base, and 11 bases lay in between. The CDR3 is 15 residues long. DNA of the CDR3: TGTGCCAGCAGCATGGGTCCTCTGAACACCGGGGAGCTGTTTTTT. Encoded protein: CASSMGPLNTGELFF. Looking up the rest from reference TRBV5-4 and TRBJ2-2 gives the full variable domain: ETGVTQSPTHLIKTRGQQVTLRCSSQSGHNTVSWYQQALGQGPQFIFQYYREEENGRGNFPPRFSGLQFPNYSSELNVNALELDDSALYLCASSMGPLNTGELFFGEGSRLTVL.

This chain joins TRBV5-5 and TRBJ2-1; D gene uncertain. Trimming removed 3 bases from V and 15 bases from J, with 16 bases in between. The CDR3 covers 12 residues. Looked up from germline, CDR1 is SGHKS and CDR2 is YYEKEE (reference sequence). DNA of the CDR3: TGTGCCAGCAGCTCGGCCGAAGGGCCGCGGTTCTTC. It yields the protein CASSSAEGPRFF.

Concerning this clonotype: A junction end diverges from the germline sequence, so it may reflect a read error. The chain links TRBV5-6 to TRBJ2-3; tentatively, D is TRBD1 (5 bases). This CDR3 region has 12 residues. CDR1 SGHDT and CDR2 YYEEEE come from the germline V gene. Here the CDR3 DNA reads TGTGCCAGCGACCGTGGGGCAGATACGCAGTCTTTT. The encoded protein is CASDRGADTQSF.

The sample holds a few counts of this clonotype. The CDR3 reads CSVIDSRRTEAFF. For the CDR3, the DNA is TGCAGTGTTATAGACAGCCGAAGGACTGAAGCTTTCTTT. The chain has TRBV29-1 and TRBJ1-1; D might be TRBD1 (5 bases). The germline V gene has CDR1 SQVTM and CDR2 ANQGSEA. CDR3 length: 13 residues.

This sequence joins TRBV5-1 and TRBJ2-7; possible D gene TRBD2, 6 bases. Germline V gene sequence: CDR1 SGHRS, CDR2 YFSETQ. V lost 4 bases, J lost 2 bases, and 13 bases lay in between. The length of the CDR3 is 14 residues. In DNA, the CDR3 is TGCGCCAGCAGCCACGGAGGGGTTACCTACGAGCAGTACTTC. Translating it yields CASSHGGVTYEQYF.

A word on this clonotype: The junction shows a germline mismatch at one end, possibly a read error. CDR3 protein: CASSTGTGGVETHYF. CDR3 nucleotide sequence: TGTGCCAGCAGCACCGGGACAGGGGGCGTGGAGACCCATTACTTC. The chain joins TRBV5-4 to TRBJ2-5, with TRBD1 identical over 12 bases. The CDR3 sequence is 15 residues long. Germline values: CDR1 SGHNT, CDR2 YYREEE (reference sequence).

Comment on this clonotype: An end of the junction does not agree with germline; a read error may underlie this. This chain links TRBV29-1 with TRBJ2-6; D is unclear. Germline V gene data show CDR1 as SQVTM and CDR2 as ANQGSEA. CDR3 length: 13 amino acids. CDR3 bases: TGCAGTGTGGGGTTATCTGGGACCAACGTCCTGACTTTC. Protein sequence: CSVGLSGTNVLTF.

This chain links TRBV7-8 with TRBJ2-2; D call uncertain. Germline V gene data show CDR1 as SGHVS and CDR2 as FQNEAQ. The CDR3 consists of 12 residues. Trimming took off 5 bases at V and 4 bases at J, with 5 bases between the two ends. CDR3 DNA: TGTGCCAGCAGCACCCGCACCGGGGAGCTGTTTTTT. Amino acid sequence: CASSTRTGELFF. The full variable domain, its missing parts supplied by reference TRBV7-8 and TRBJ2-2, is GAGVSQSPRYKVAKRGQDVALRCDPISGHVSLFWYQQALGQGPEFLTYFQNEAQLDKSGLPSDRFFAERPEGSVSTLKIQRTQQEDSAVYLCASSTRTGELFFGEGSRLTVL.

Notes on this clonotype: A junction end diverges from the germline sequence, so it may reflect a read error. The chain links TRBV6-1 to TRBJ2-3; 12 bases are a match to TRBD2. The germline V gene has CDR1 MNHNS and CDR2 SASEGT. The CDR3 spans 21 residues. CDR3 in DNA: TGTGCCAGCAGTGAAGCGCTTCGGCTAGCGGGAGGGAGATCTAGCATAGATACGCAGTATTTT. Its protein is CASSEALRLAGGRSSIDTQYF.

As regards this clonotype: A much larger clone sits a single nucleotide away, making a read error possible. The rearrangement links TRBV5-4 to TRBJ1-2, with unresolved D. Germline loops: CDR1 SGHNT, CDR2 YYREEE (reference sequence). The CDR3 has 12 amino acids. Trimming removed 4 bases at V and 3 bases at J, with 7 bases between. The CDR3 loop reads CASSDTDYGYTF. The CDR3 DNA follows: TGTGCCAGCAGCGACACGGACTATGGCTACACCTTC.

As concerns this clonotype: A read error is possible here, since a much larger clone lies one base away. CDR3: CASMANTGELFF. CDR3 coding DNA: TGTGCCAGCATGGCGAACACCGGGGAGCTGTTTTTT. The rearrangement joins TRBV12-3 or TRBV12-4 to TRBJ2-2, with D unresolved. This CDR3 is built from 12 residues. V gave up 7 bases and J gave up 0 bases, with 3 bases separating them.

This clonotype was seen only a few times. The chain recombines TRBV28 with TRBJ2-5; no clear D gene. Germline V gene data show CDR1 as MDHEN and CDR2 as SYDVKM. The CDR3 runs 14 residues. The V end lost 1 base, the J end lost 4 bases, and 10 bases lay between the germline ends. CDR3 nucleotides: TGTGCCAGCAGTTTATCTGGCGGAGTAGAGACCCAGTACTTC. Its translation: CASSLSGGVETQYF.

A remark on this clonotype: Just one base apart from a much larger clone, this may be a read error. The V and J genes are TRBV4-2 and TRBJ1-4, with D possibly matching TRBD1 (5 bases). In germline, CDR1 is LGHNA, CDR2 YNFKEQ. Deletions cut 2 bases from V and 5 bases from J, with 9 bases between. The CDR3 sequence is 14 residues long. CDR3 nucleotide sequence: TGTGCCAGCAGCCAATATGGGGGGAATGAAAAACTGTTTTTT. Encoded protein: CASSQYGGNEKLFF.

The CDR3 loop reads CASSLSGDNEQFF. The CDR3 DNA is TGTGCCAGCAGCTTATCAGGAGACAATGAGCAGTTCTTC. The chain joins TRBV7-9 to TRBJ2-1; D gene ambiguous. The ends were cut back, 2 bases at V and 5 bases at J, with 7 bases in the middle. Per germline, CDR1 SEHNR and CDR2 FQNEAQ (reference sequence). CDR3 size: 13 residues.

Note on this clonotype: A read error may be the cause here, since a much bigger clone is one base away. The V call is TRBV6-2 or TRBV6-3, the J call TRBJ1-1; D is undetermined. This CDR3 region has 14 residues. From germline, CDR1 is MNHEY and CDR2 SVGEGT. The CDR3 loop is CGSSYSRLNTEAFF. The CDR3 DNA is TGTGGCAGCAGTTACTCGAGATTGAACACTGAAGCTTTCTTT.